These 4 T cell receptor beta chains originate from one sample sequenced in a study of T-cell reconstitution after alpha-beta-depleted transplantation in children. Preparation of the TCRbeta library used unique molecular identifiers. TCRdb reprocessed the PCR reads with MiXCR, giving one entry per CDR3 protein. In the table there are around 200,000 distinct CDR3 sequences, around 7% of which are singletons. The sample was PBMCs from the stem cell graft donor, taken from the stem cell graft. The receptors were gathered from a human donor who donated a stem cell graft to a child with Wiskott-Aldrich syndrome.

This clonotype was detected many times. The rearrangement uses TRBV5-5 and TRBJ1-5; D call uncertain. Germline assignment: CDR1 SGHKS and CDR2 YYEKEE (reference sequence). CDR3 length: 15 residues. Trimming stripped 4 bases from V and 3 bases from J, with 14 bases between. The CDR3 sequence: CASSPLAGFNQPQHF. Written as DNA, the CDR3 is TGTGCCAGCAGCCCGCTGGCCGGATTCAATCAGCCCCAGCATTTT.

This clonotype was recorded at least ten times. The chain recombines TRBV4-3 with TRBJ1-2; D unresolved. Trimming shortened V by 5 bases and J by 1 base, and 17 bases separated the two germline ends. The germline V gene encodes CDR1 LGHNA and CDR2 YSLEER. The CDR3 is made up of 16 amino acids. In nucleotides, the CDR3 is TGCGCCAGCAGCACGACTCTGAGGGTCAGTAACTATGGCTACACCTTC. The encoded protein is CASSTTLRVSNYGYTF.

This clonotype has a handful of counts. The chain employs TRBV6-1 and TRBJ2-1, with 10 bases identical to TRBD1. CDR1 is MNHNS, CDR2 SASEGT, per germline. The CDR3 has 15 amino acids. V shed 8 bases, J shed 2 bases, and the junction held 6 bases outside the gene matches. CDR3 DNA sequence: TGTGCCAGCTTGGCCGGACAGGGGGCCTACAATGAGCAGTTCTTC. Translating gives CASLAGQGAYNEQFF.

This clonotype was found many times. The J gene is TRBJ2-1, the V gene TRBV24-1; D is ambiguous. This CDR3 spans 15 amino acids. Deletions cut 3 bases from V and 0 bases from J, with 8 bases between. Germline CDR1 KGHDR, CDR2 SFDVKD. In DNA form, the CDR3 reads TGTGCCACCAGTGATCCTAGTCTCTCCTACAATGAGCAGTTCTTC. It translates to CATSDPSLSYNEQFF.